The 12 T cell receptor beta chains below were found in one sample sequenced in a study of T-cell reconstitution after alpha-beta-depleted transplantation in children. TCRbeta library preparation incorporated unique molecular identifiers. TCRdb redid the calling of the PCR reads with MiXCR, one entry per CDR3 protein. Of around 800,000 distinct CDR3 sequences listed, 15% to 20% are singletons. The starting material was PBMCs, mostly from graft donor cells, obtained 360 days after TCRalphabeta/CD19-depleted stem cell transplant. Receptor source: a male patient aged 10-17 years who had a stem cell transplant for acute lymphoblastic leukemia, so the T cells may come from the graft donor.

Ten or more counts support this clonotype. At one end, the junction sequence differs from germline, possibly due to a read error. V usage is TRBV10-1 and J usage is TRBJ2-1; D is undetermined. CDR3 length: 8 residues. The germline V gene encodes CDR1 WNHNN and CDR2 SYGVQD (reference sequence). CDR3 DNA: TGCGCCAGCAGGGCATGGGTCTTC. Amino acids: CASRAWVF.

V and J are TRBV20-1 and TRBJ2-5, with TRBD1 identical over 7 bases. The V gene's germline CDR1 is DFQATT and CDR2 SNEGSKA (reference sequence). Germline trimming cut 6 bases from V and 3 bases from J; bases unmatched to any gene: 10. The CDR3 extends over 14 amino acids. The CDR3 nucleotides are TGCAGTGCCCAAACGGCCGGGACAGAAGAGACCCAGTACTTC. Its protein product is CSAQTAGTEETQYF.

This clonotype has a handful of counts. This chain uses TRBV7-9 with TRBJ2-5; 11 positions agree with TRBD2. Germline loops: CDR1 SEHNR, CDR2 FQNEAQ (reference sequence). This CDR3 has 16 residues. V lost 5 bases to trimming and J lost 4 bases; unmatched junction nucleotides: 9. The CDR3 coding sequence is TGTGCCAGCAGCCCTTGGACTAGCGGGTCGGTAGAGACCCAGTACTTC. Residues: CASSPWTSGSVETQYF.

This clonotype was seen a handful of times. This chain uses TRBV30 with TRBJ2-2; possible D gene TRBD1, 6 bases. Per germline, CDR1 GTSNPN and CDR2 SVGIG (reference sequence). V gave up 1 base and J gave up 1 base, with 7 bases separating them. The CDR3 length is 14 residues. In nucleotides, the CDR3 is TGTGCCTGGAGTGAGGGGGTGAACACCGGGGAGCTGTTTTTT. It translates to CAWSEGVNTGELFF.

In its sample, this clonotype was seen once. V and J are TRBV5-1 and TRBJ2-2; possibly TRBD2 for D (6 bases). V lost 0 bases and J 2 bases, leaving 17 bases between the germline ends. The CDR3 covers 18 residues. Germline V CDR1 and CDR2: SGHRS, YFSETQ. The DNA for the CDR3 is TGCGCCAGCAGCTTGGCCAACGGGAGCATAATTAACACCGGGGAGCTGTTTTTT. Its protein product is CASSLANGSIINTGELFF.

This chain uses TRBV4-2 with TRBJ2-1; TRBD2 agrees at 9 bases. V gave up 0 bases and J gave up 9 bases; unmatched junction bases: 9. The CDR3 totals 16 residues. Germline CDR1 is LGHNA and CDR2 is YNFKEQ. CDR3 loop: CASSQDESGRRGEQFF. The CDR3 region has the DNA TGTGCCAGCAGCCAAGATGAGAGCGGGAGGAGGGGTGAGCAGTTCTTC.

The V gene is TRBV6-1, the J gene TRBJ2-1; the match to TRBD2 covers 9 bases. J lost 9 bases, V lost 2 bases, and 14 bases had no gene match. The germline gives CDR1 MNHNS, CDR2 SASEGT. The CDR3 totals 17 residues. CDR3 sequence (DNA): TGTGCCAGCAGTGAATCTGCTAGCGGGGTAAGATATGGTGAGCAGTTCTTC. As protein: CASSESASGVRYGEQFF.

The genes are TRBV2 and TRBJ2-1, with 10 bases matching TRBD1. The CDR3 contains 14 residues. V lost 7 bases and J lost 9; bases outside the gene matches: 9. CDR1 and CDR2 (germline): SNHLY, FYNNEI. As DNA, the CDR3 is TGTGCCAGCAATAGTGGGACAGGGGAGCGTGAGCAGTTCTTC. It yields the protein CASNSGTGEREQFF.

The chain links TRBV5-1 to TRBJ2-7, with D tentatively TRBD2 (5 bases). The CDR3 consists of 14 residues. Germline V gene lookup returns CDR1 SGHRS and CDR2 YFSETQ. Deletions cut 2 bases from V and 0 bases from J, with 9 bases between. For the CDR3, the DNA is TGCGCCAGCAGCTTCTGGACTCCCTCCTACGAGCAGTACTTC. This translates into CASSFWTPSYEQYF.

This clonotype was detected a few times. This rearrangement joins TRBV25-1 to TRBJ1-6; no clear D. V was clipped by 3 bases and J by 0 bases, with 15 bases between them. From germline, CDR1 is MGHDK and CDR2 SYGVNS. CDR3 size: 18 residues. The CDR3 protein is CASSDSQSPGSYNSPLHF. The CDR3 DNA reads TGTGCCAGCAGTGATAGCCAGTCCCCCGGCTCCTATAATTCACCCCTCCACTTT.

This clonotype was counted a few times. The J gene is TRBJ2-3, the V gene TRBV28, with 16 bases lining up with TRBD2. CDR1 and CDR2 (germline): MDHEN, SYDVKM. With V trimmed by 7 bases and J by 5 bases, 9 bases remained unmatched. This CDR3 contains 17 residues. This chain's CDR3 is CASMGTSGRAGGDTQYF. CDR3 nucleotide sequence: TGTGCCAGCATGGGGACTAGCGGGAGGGCCGGGGGAGATACGCAGTATTTT. Filled out from reference TRBV28 and TRBJ2-3, the complete variable domain reads DVKVTQSSRYLVKRTGEKVFLECVQDMDHENMFWYRQDPGLGLRLIYFSYDVKMKEKGDIPEGYSVSREKKERFSLILESASTNQTSMYLCASMGTSGRAGGDTQYFGPGTRLTVL.

This clonotype was seen a few times. The chain recombines TRBV7-6 with TRBJ2-2; the match to TRBD2 covers 9 bases. The V gene's germline CDR1 is SGHVS and CDR2 FNYEAQ. The ends lost 3 bases at V and 5 bases at J; junction bases unmatched: 7. The CDR3 spans 16 residues. The CDR3 region is CASSFSTSGVTGELFF. Written as DNA, the CDR3 is TGTGCCAGCAGCTTCTCGACTAGCGGAGTGACCGGGGAGCTGTTTTTT.